These T cell receptor beta chains were read from a single sample in a study of somatic mutations in cytotoxic T cells in rheumatoid arthritis. TCRdb's copy holds only in-frame clones and misses some; the assay was immunoSEQ multiplex PCR. The sample yields 20,000 to 25,000 clones, about four fifths seen once. The sequenced sample was CD8+ T cells sorted from blood. These receptor sequences come from an adult with rheumatoid arthritis. Both conserved end residues are part of each CDR3. D genes are given only for firm matches. A row's size may be missing; if present it is once, few, many or a size class.

V gene	J gene	D gene	clone size	CDR3 protein	CDR3 DNA
TRBV30	TRBJ1-1	-	medium-sized	CAWSLGGANAFF	TGTGCCTGGAGTCTCGGGGGCGCGAATGCTTTCTTT
TRBV5-1	TRBJ2-7	TRBD1	-	CASSPRDSTYEQYF	TGCGCCAGCAGCCCCCGGGACAGTACCTACGAGCAGTACTTC
TRBV7-6	TRBJ2-7	TRBD1	-	CATSLGTVPYEQYF	TGTGCCACATCTCTAGGGACAGTACCCTACGAGCAGTACTTC
TRBV5-1	TRBJ2-7	TRBD2	once	CASSLRAGGFRLHEQYF	TGCGCCAGCAGCTTGCGAGCGGGGGGTTTCCGTTTGCACGAGCAGTACTTC
TRBV7-9	TRBJ1-1	-	-	CASSLDASREAFF	TGTGCCAGCAGTCTGGACGCAAGCCGTGAAGCTTTCTTT
TRBV19	TRBJ1-2	TRBD1	-	CASSISPGGNYGYTF	TGTGCCAGTAGTATATCTCCAGGGGGTAACTATGGCTACACCTTC
TRBV2	TRBJ2-2	-	-	CARGNSQLPNTGELFF	TGTGCCAGGGGAAATAGCCAGCTCCCGAACACCGGGGAGCTGTTTTTT
TRBV4-2	TRBJ2-2	-	-	CASSQDFRGELFF	TGTGCCAGCAGCCAAGATTTCAGGGGGGAGCTGTTTTTT
TRBV5-1	TRBJ1-1	TRBD1	-	CASSLRGQGELVEAFF	TGCGCCAGCAGCCTCCGAGGACAGGGGGAATTAGTTGAAGCTTTCTTT
TRBV4-1	TRBJ2-7	-	-	CASSQDIGAYEQYF	TGCGCCAGCAGCCAAGATATCGGAGCCTACGAGCAGTACTTC
TRBV6-5	TRBJ2-3	TRBD2	-	CASSLTSSTTDTQYF	TGTGCCAGCAGTTTGACTAGCAGTACCACAGATACGCAGTATTTT
TRBV4-1	TRBJ1-1	-	once	CASSQDSRVGTEAFF	TGCGCCAGCAGCCAAGATAGCAGGGTCGGGACTGAAGCTTTCTTT
TRBV5-6	TRBJ1-6	-	-	CASSSLTLGNSPLHF	TGTGCCAGCAGCTCCTTAACCCTAGGAAATTCACCCCTCCACTTT
TRBV27	TRBJ2-3	-	once	CASSSAALTDTQYF	TGTGCCAGCAGTTCGGCGGCGCTCACAGATACGCAGTATTTT
TRBV7-9	TRBJ1-1	-	-	CAGSRGGTEAFF	TGTGCCGGCAGCCGCGGAGGGACTGAAGCTTTCTTT
TRBV19	TRBJ2-7	TRBD1	-	CASRGITTPYEQYF	TGTGCCAGCAGGGGGATAACAACTCCCTACGAGCAGTACTTC
TRBV6-4	TRBJ2-1	TRBD2	-	CASSDFSGRAYNEQFF	TGTGCCAGCAGTGACTTTAGCGGGAGGGCCTACAATGAGCAGTTCTTC
TRBV7-9	TRBJ2-7	TRBD2	-	CASSFGTSGYEQYF	TGTGCCAGCAGCTTTGGGACTAGCGGCTACGAGCAGTACTTC
TRBV7-8	TRBJ1-2	-	-	CASSSRGGYGYTF	TGTGCCAGCAGCTCTAGGGGTGGCTATGGCTACACCTTC
TRBV5-1	TRBJ1-2	-	-	CASSPTSRGTRANYGYTF	TGCGCCAGCAGCCCAACCTCGAGGGGGACACGGGCAAATTATGGCTACACCTTC
TRBV29-1	TRBJ2-4	TRBD2	once	CSVFSGTSGRNIQYF	TGCAGCGTTTTCTCCGGGACTAGCGGGAGGAACATTCAGTACTTC
TRBV27	TRBJ1-5	-	-	CASSFGRMGQPQHF	TGTGCCAGCAGTTTCGGACGGATGGGGCAGCCCCAGCATTTT
TRBV7-3	TRBJ2-1	TRBD1	few	CASSIGTGREYEQFF	TGTGCCAGCAGCATAGGGACAGGGAGAGAGTATGAGCAGTTCTTC
TRBV7-9	TRBJ2-7	-	-	CASSRDGSYEQYF	TGTGCCAGCAGCCGGGACGGCTCCTACGAGCAGTACTTC
TRBV4-3	TRBJ1-1	-	once	CASSQDSSTNTEAFF	TGCGCCAGCAGCCAAGATTCGAGCACGAACACTGAAGCTTTCTTT
TRBV5-4	TRBJ1-2	-	once	CASSPLGGSYGYTF	TGTGCCAGCAGCCCTTTGGGGGGAAGCTATGGCTACACCTTC
TRBV5-1	TRBJ2-5	-	once	CASTRGRNLPRRETQYF	TGCGCCAGCACACGGGGGAGAAACCTCCCGCGGCGAGAGACCCAGTACTTC
TRBV19	TRBJ2-7	-	-	CASSIQQGAYEQYF	TGTGCCAGTAGTATTCAACAGGGAGCCTACGAGCAGTACTTC
TRBV4-3	TRBJ2-3	-	-	CASSSRSSATSTDTQYF	TGCGCCAGCAGCTCAAGATCGTCGGCTACTAGCACAGATACGCAGTATTTT
TRBV2	TRBJ1-5	-	-	CASRLRGLQPQHF	TGTGCCAGCAGGCTCAGGGGACTTCAGCCCCAGCATTTT
TRBV5-1	TRBJ2-7	-	-	CASSLETRTDEQYF	TGCGCCAGCAGCTTGGAAACTAGAACAGACGAGCAGTACTTC
TRBV4-3	TRBJ1-5	-	-	CASSQDTVGQPQHF	TGCGCCAGCAGCCAGGATACCGTCGGTCAGCCCCAGCATTTT
TRBV4-2	TRBJ1-2	-	few	CASSPRANDNGYTF	TGTGCCAGCAGCCCAAGGGCAAATGACAATGGCTACACCTTC
TRBV7-9	TRBJ1-2	-	-	CASSLNRVGDGYTF	TGTGCCAGCAGCTTAAACAGGGTGGGGGATGGCTACACCTTC
TRBV4-2	TRBJ2-7	TRBD1	-	CASSQDEGDRVEQYF	TGTGCCAGCAGCCAAGATGAAGGGGACAGGGTCGAGCAGTACTTC
TRBV27	TRBJ2-7	TRBD2	-	CASRSGSGRYYEQYF	TGTGCCAGCAGGTCGGGTAGCGGGAGGTACTACGAGCAGTACTTC
TRBV10-1	TRBJ1-3	-	-	CASSEGDLSGNTIYF	TGCGCCAGCAGTGAAGGGGATTTATCTGGAAACACCATATATTTT
TRBV9	TRBJ2-1	-	-	CASSVGLANYNEQFF	TGTGCCAGCAGCGTAGGGCTAGCGAATTACAATGAGCAGTTCTTC
TRBV7-3	TRBJ2-2	-	-	CASSLMSTGELFF	TGTGCCAGCAGCTTAATGAGTACCGGGGAGCTGTTTTTT
TRBV19	TRBJ1-5	-	-	CASSIWTDSNQPQHF	TGTGCCAGTAGTATATGGACAGATAGCAATCAGCCCCAGCATTTT
TRBV5-6	TRBJ2-7	-	-	CASSLGQSPYEQYF	TGTGCCAGCAGCTTGGGACAGAGTCCCTACGAGCAGTACTTC
TRBV4-1	TRBJ2-1	TRBD1	-	CASSFRDRVNEQFF	TGCGCCAGCAGCTTCCGGGACAGGGTGAATGAGCAGTTCTTC
TRBV7-9	TRBJ2-7	-	-	CASSPSRTGKLYEQYF	TGTGCCAGCAGCCCCTCCCGGACGGGTAAACTCTACGAGCAGTACTTC
TRBV11-3	TRBJ2-7	-	-	CASSLGATGRYEQYF	TGTGCCAGCAGCTTAGGGGCTACTGGTAGGTACGAGCAGTACTTC
TRBV5-1	TRBJ1-3	-	-	CASSWRGVSGNTIYF	TGCGCCAGCAGCTGGCGCGGTGTCTCTGGAAACACCATATATTTT
TRBV7-9	TRBJ2-7	-	-	CASSLKHEWEQYF	TGTGCCAGCAGCTTAAAACACGAATGGGAGCAGTACTTC
TRBV7-9	TRBJ2-1	TRBD1	-	CASSWTGGDYNEQFF	TGTGCCAGCAGCTGGACAGGGGGCGACTACAATGAGCAGTTCTTC
TRBV6-5	TRBJ1-1	-	-	CASSFGANTEAFF	TGTGCCAGCAGTTTTGGGGCGAACACTGAAGCTTTCTTT
TRBV19	TRBJ2-7	-	-	CASSIQGSYEQYF	TGTGCCAGTAGTATACAGGGAAGCTACGAGCAGTACTTC
TRBV7-8	TRBJ1-1	-	-	CASRYPGQNTEAFF	TGTGCCAGCAGGTACCCGGGACAGAACACTGAAGCTTTCTTT
TRBV6-1	TRBJ2-7	TRBD1	-	CASSESLTGDYEQYF	TGTGCCAGCAGTGAATCCCTGACAGGGGACTACGAGCAGTACTTC
TRBV27	TRBJ2-7	TRBD1	-	CASSSDRGPYEQYF	TGTGCCAGCAGTTCGGACAGGGGACCCTACGAGCAGTACTTC
TRBV27	TRBJ2-1	TRBD2	-	CASSLGGSGGANEQFF	TGTGCCAGCAGTTTAGGTGGGAGCGGGGGGGCCAATGAGCAGTTCTTC
TRBV29-1	TRBJ2-5	TRBD1	-	CSVSPGRDRGQETQYF	TGCAGCGTCTCCCCCGGACGGGACAGGGGCCAAGAGACCCAGTACTTC
TRBV19	TRBJ1-1	-	-	CASNARSHREAFF	TGTGCCAGTAACGCTAGGTCCCACAGGGAAGCTTTCTTT
TRBV5-8	TRBJ2-7	TRBD1	-	CASSWTGAYEQYF	TGTGCCAGCAGCTGGACAGGGGCCTACGAGCAGTACTTC
TRBV6-5	TRBJ2-1	-	-	CASSYGGEQFF	TGTGCCAGCAGTTATGGGGGTGAGCAGTTCTTC
TRBV4-3	TRBJ1-1	-	-	CASSQGENTEAFF	TGCGCCAGCAGCCAAGGGGAGAACACTGAAGCTTTCTTT
TRBV11-2	TRBJ2-7	-	once	CASSLGLDYEQYF	TGTGCCAGCAGCTTGGGTTTAGACTACGAGCAGTACTTC
TRBV6-5	TRBJ1-4	-	once	CASSYGAGVHEKLFF	TGTGCCAGCAGTTACGGAGCGGGGGTTCATGAAAAACTGTTTTTT